The present entry profiles one T cell receptor beta chain with its context. This sample was taken from a study of blood T cell repertoires in COVID-19. Looking at the study overall: Material from acute and convalescent COVID-19 was sourced from the United States, Italy and Spain. Sample material is recorded as cDNA or gDNA derived from T cells, B-cell-depleted T cells, or PBMCs.

Per the original methods: Estimates of nucleated cell counts were drawn from the amplification of reference gene primers. Data came from immunoSEQ multiplex PCR; TCRdb stores just in-frame clones and leaves some out. That table supplies the V and J calls and clone size; D and trimming were determined from the DNA. The sample records roughly 140,000 clones, about 88% being singletons. CDR3 length equals 15 residues. Unmatched junction bases numbered 3, after V lost 0 bases and J lost 6 bases. Germline loops: CDR1 LGHNA, CDR2 YSLEER. Sequenced: peripheral blood. The rearrangement links TRBV4-3 to TRBJ2-1; TRBD2 matches 9 bases. This TCR derives from a human donor in a cohort sampled during active COVID-19. CDR3 loop: CASSQDLLAGNEQFF. In DNA, the CDR3 is TGCGCCAGCAGCCAAGATTTACTAGCGGGCAATGAGCAGTTCTTC.